The 24 T cell receptor beta chains reported below all come from one sample, sequenced in a study of blood T cell repertoires in COVID-19. Data came from immunoSEQ multiplex PCR; TCRdb stores just in-frame clones and leaves some out. The profile covers 250,000 to 300,000 clones, with approximately 90% appearing a single time and 3% taken by the ten largest. The sample comprised peripheral blood. The source of these receptors is a woman in her thirties with active or convalescent COVID-19.

The rearrangement links TRBV27 to TRBJ2-4, with TRBD1 matching over 8 bases. CDR1 is MNHEY, CDR2 SMNVEV, per germline (reference sequence). Trimming cost V 6 bases and J 1 base; bases outside gene matches: 8. The CDR3 has 16 amino acids. DNA of the CDR3: TGTGCCAGCAGCTCAGGACAGGGTTCCGCCAAAAACATTCAGTACTTC. Its protein product is CASSSGQGSAKNIQYF.

The genes are TRBV29-1 and TRBJ2-7, with 9 bases lining up with TRBD2. The CDR3 has 12 residues. Per the germline V gene, CDR1 is SQVTM and CDR2 is ANQGSEA. The trim removed 5 bases at V and 3 bases at J, leaving 2 bases unmatched. The DNA of the CDR3 is TGCAGCGTTCTAGCGGGGAGCTACGAGCAGTACTTC. Its protein product is CSVLAGSYEQYF.

The chain combines TRBV19 with TRBJ1-2, with TRBD1 identical over 9 bases. There are 15 residues in the CDR3. The trim removed 1 base at V and 4 bases at J, leaving 4 bases unmatched. Germline assignment: CDR1 LNHDA and CDR2 SQIVND (reference sequence). CDR3 region: CASSIAGQGIYGYTF. The DNA of the CDR3 is TGTGCCAGTAGTATAGCCGGACAGGGGATCTATGGCTACACCTTC.

In its sample, this clone was seen once. The chain is built from TRBV20-1 and TRBJ2-5; the D gene is possibly TRBD2 (7 bases). CDR1 DFQATT and CDR2 SNEGSKA come from the germline V gene (reference sequence). V was clipped by 3 bases and J by 4 bases, with 12 bases between them. The CDR3 spans 13 residues. The CDR3 DNA reads as TGCAGTGCTAGTGGGGGGGGCTTAGAGACCCAGTACTTC. It is translated as CSASGGGLETQYF.

This clone was picked up one time. This chain joins TRBV5-1 and TRBJ2-2; perhaps TRBD1 as D (5 bases). The ends were cut back, 10 bases at V and 0 bases at J, with 10 bases in the middle. Germline values: CDR1 SGHRS, CDR2 YFSETQ. The CDR3 totals 13 residues. The CDR3 DNA reads TGCGCCGGAAGACAGACGAACACCGGGGAGCTGTTTTTT. The encoded protein is CAGRQTNTGELFF.

The V gene is TRBV7-2, the J gene TRBJ2-5; 7 positions agree with TRBD2. V was clipped by 4 bases and J by 5 bases; unmatched bases: 10. The germline V gene has CDR1 SGHTA and CDR2 FQGNSA. CDR3 length: 15 amino acids. The CDR3 DNA reads TGTGCCAGCAGCTACCAAGGGAGGGACGCGGAGACCCAGTACTTC. Amino acids: CASSYQGRDAETQYF.

This chain links TRBV5-4 with TRBJ2-1; the D gene is possibly TRBD1 (5 bases). With 4 bases removed from V and 0 bases from J, the gap between germline ends came to 11 bases. Germline V gives CDR1 SGHNT, CDR2 YYREEE (reference sequence). The CDR3 runs to 15 residues. CDR3 nucleotides: TGTGCCAGCAGCCGGAAGGGGAACTCCTACAATGAGCAGTTCTTC. It encodes CASSRKGNSYNEQFF.

The sample holds one count of this clone. V is TRBV7-6 and J is TRBJ1-6; 8 bases line up with TRBD1. CDR3 length: 16 amino acids. The V gene's germline CDR1 is SGHVS and CDR2 FNYEAQ. V was clipped by 0 bases and J by 7 bases; unmatched bases: 5. CDR3 nucleotides: TGTGCCAGCAGCTTAGCGCGACAGGGGAGGAATTCACCCCTCCACTTT. Translation: CASSLARQGRNSPLHF. The entire variable domain, with the rest obtained from reference TRBV7-6 and TRBJ1-6, is as follows: GAGVSQSPRYKVTKRGQDVALRCDPISGHVSLYWYRQALGQGPEFLTYFNYEAQQDKSGLPNDRFSAERPEGSISTLTIQRTEQRDSAMYRCASSLARQGRNSPLHFGNGTRLTVT.

This clone came up a few times. The V and J genes are TRBV7-3 and TRBJ2-2; D might be TRBD1 (6 bases). CDR1 SGHTA and CDR2 FQGTGA come from the germline V gene. The length of the CDR3 is 14 residues. Deletions cut 5 bases from V and 2 bases from J, with 9 bases between. The DNA of the CDR3 is TGTGCCAGCAGCATACAGGGTAACACCGGGGAGCTGTTTTTT. This codes for CASSIQGNTGELFF.

The DNA for the CDR3 is TGTGCCAGCAGCCCTGGACAGTTCTACAATGAGCAGTTCTTC. This codes for CASSPGQFYNEQFF. J is TRBJ2-1 and V is TRBV7-3; possible D gene TRBD1, 6 bases. Trimming stripped 5 bases from V and 3 bases from J, with 11 bases between. Germline V lookup: CDR1 SGHTA, CDR2 FQGTGA. The CDR3 is 14 residues long.

The chain combines TRBV14 with TRBJ1-1; D is perhaps TRBD1 (5 bases). The CDR3 totals 15 residues. CDR1 is SGHDN and CDR2 is FVKESK in the germline V gene. The ends were cut back, 1 base at V and 4 bases at J, with 13 bases in the middle. The CDR3 DNA reads as TGTGCCAGCAGCCAAGTAAGGGGCCTGGGCACTGAAGCTTTCTTT. It specifies CASSQVRGLGTEAFF.

This chain uses TRBV19 with TRBJ2-2; 8 bases agree with TRBD1. Trimming cost V 2 bases and J 2 bases; bases outside gene matches: 7. The germline V gene has CDR1 LNHDA and CDR2 SQIVND (reference sequence). The CDR3 has 17 residues. The CDR3 protein is CASSIRTGTGNTGELFF. The CDR3 coding sequence is TGTGCCAGTAGTATACGCACCGGGACAGGAAACACCGGGGAGCTGTTTTTT.

A few counts support this clone. The chain joins TRBV30 to TRBJ1-5, with a possible D match to TRBD1 (5 bases). The CDR3 length is 15 residues. The V end was cut by 5 bases, the J end by 2 bases, with 16 bases between. Looked up from germline, CDR1 is GTSNPN and CDR2 is SVGIG (reference sequence). The CDR3 reads CAWATGGTGNQPQHF. CDR3 coding DNA: TGTGCCTGGGCGACCGGGGGGACTGGCAATCAGCCCCAGCATTTT.

The rearrangement joins TRBV12-3 or TRBV12-4 to TRBJ2-3; D may be TRBD2 (5 bases). V lost 8 bases, J lost 2 bases, and 11 bases lay in between. CDR3 length equals 13 residues. Here the CDR3 DNA reads TGTGCCAGCCCCGGGGTTGACACAGATACGCAGTATTTT. Translating it yields CASPGVDTDTQYF.

V is TRBV7-2 and J is TRBJ1-6; weak D call: TRBD1 (6 bases). CDR1 and CDR2 (germline): SGHTA, FQGNSA. This CDR3 is built from 14 residues. V dropped 5 bases and J dropped 6 bases, with 11 bases sitting between them. In nucleotides, the CDR3 is TGTGCCAGCAGCCGCGGACAGTCTAATTCACCCCTCCACTTT. Translated: CASSRGQSNSPLHF.

The CDR3 DNA follows: TGTGCCTGGAGCTACAGGGCCTCCTACAATGAGCAGTTCTTC. Its translation: CAWSYRASYNEQFF. The chain combines TRBV30 with TRBJ2-1; TRBD1 might be the D (6 bases). This CDR3 region has 14 residues. Germline V CDR1 and CDR2: GTSNPN, SVGIG (reference sequence). V dropped 3 bases and J dropped 0 bases, with 9 bases sitting between them.

This chain links TRBV27 with TRBJ1-1; D unresolved. The V and J ends lost 2 bases and 5 bases respectively, with 15 bases between them. The CDR3 runs 15 residues. CDR1 and CDR2 from the germline V gene are MNHEY and SMNVEV (reference sequence). CDR3 loop: CASSLRRIRGTEAFF. CDR3 DNA: TGTGCCAGCAGTTTACGGCGGATCCGAGGAACTGAAGCTTTCTTT.

This chain connects TRBV7-3 to TRBJ2-3; 8 bases are shared with TRBD1. Germline CDR1 and CDR2: SGHTA and FQGTGA. Unmatched junction bases numbered 5, after V lost 5 bases and J lost 4 bases. The CDR3 runs to 14 residues. For the CDR3, the DNA is TGTGCCAGCAGCGGACAGGGTTTGTCAGATACGCAGTATTTT. Translating it yields CASSGQGLSDTQYF.

This rearrangement joins TRBV5-1 to TRBJ1-5, with 7 bases matching TRBD1. The V gene's germline CDR1 is SGHRS and CDR2 YFSETQ. The length of the CDR3 is 14 residues. V lost 4 bases and J lost 7; bases outside the gene matches: 8. DNA for the CDR3: TGCGCCAGCAGCATTGGGACAGTTGGACAGCCCCAGCATTTT. This sequence encodes CASSIGTVGQPQHF.

The chain couples TRBV7-8 to TRBJ2-2; TRBD2 agrees at 9 bases. The germline V gene has CDR1 SGHVS and CDR2 FQNEAQ. The CDR3 spans 17 residues. With V trimmed by 6 bases and J by 5 bases, 13 bases remained unmatched. This chain's CDR3 is CASSTGLASQLTGELFF. DNA for the CDR3: TGTGCCAGCAGTACCGGACTAGCGAGCCAATTAACCGGGGAGCTGTTTTTT.

The chain joins TRBV2 to TRBJ1-4; D is ambiguous. Trimming removed 8 bases at V and 5 bases at J, with 15 bases between. CDR1 is SNHLY, CDR2 FYNNEI, per germline. The CDR3 is 14 residues long. The DNA of the CDR3 is TGTGCCAGCGCGCTGCGGGTCCAGAATGAAAAACTGTTTTTT. It yields the protein CASALRVQNEKLFF.

The chain joins TRBV29-1 to TRBJ2-2; 9 nucleotides agree with TRBD1. The CDR3 contains 14 residues. Germline loops: CDR1 SQVTM, CDR2 ANQGSEA. With V trimmed by 4 bases and J by 4 bases, 4 bases remained unmatched. CDR3 sequence (DNA): TGCAGCGTTGGGCCGGGACAGGGCACCGGGGAGCTGTTTTTT. Its translation is CSVGPGQGTGELFF.

The DNA of the CDR3 is TGTGCCAGCAGCCCTACCGCAGGCCCGAACACTGAAGCTTTCTTT. It codes for CASSPTAGPNTEAFF. This rearrangement joins TRBV9 to TRBJ1-1; D remains ambiguous. CDR1 is SGDLS, CDR2 YYNGEE, per germline. The V and J ends lost 4 bases and 1 base respectively, with 14 bases between them. The CDR3 extends over 15 amino acids.

V gene TRBV24-1 combines with J gene TRBJ1-2; D uncertain. From germline, CDR1 is KGHDR and CDR2 SFDVKD. The CDR3 sequence is 13 residues long. The ends were cut back, 9 bases at V and 5 bases at J, with 15 bases in the middle. CDR3 protein: CATDPEGGYGYTF. The CDR3 DNA sequence: TGTGCCACCGACCCCGAGGGTGGATATGGCTACACCTTC.